This T cell receptor (beta chain) comes out of a study of T cells in Graves' hyperthyroidism and ophthalmopathy. Study results and caveats: A model of 13 V-J pairs discriminated ophthalmopathy from stable hyperthyroidism.

TCR beta CDR3 regions were amplified from RNA transcripts. RT-PCR in the first round (using the HTBI primer set) targeted the TCR CDR3. One entry per CDR3 protein results from TCRdb running MiXCR on the multiplex PCR reads. The sample holds about 300,000 distinct CDR3 sequences, about 15% seen once. With regard to this clonotype: Its antigen is not identified.

This CDR3 has 15 residues. The V gene end was trimmed by 3 bases and the J gene end by 6 bases; junction bases not matched to a gene: 8. Germline CDR1 MNHEY, CDR2 SMNVEV (reference sequence). The sequencing input was blood. The sequence was obtained from a man aged 30 to 45 with Graves' hyperthyroidism. This chain uses TRBV27 with TRBJ2-4; 7 nucleotides line up with TRBD2. The chain's CDR3 is CASSFEGRARNIQYF. The CDR3 nucleotides are TGTGCCAGCAGTTTCGAAGGGAGGGCGCGAAACATTCAGTACTTC.